The 6 T cell receptor beta chains presented below share a single source sample, sequenced in a study of cytomegalovirus exposure and HLA in healthy donors. The PCR made use of 60 Vbeta and 13 Jbeta primers. Method: immunoSEQ multiplex PCR; TCRdb's copy keeps in-frame clones and lacks some. The profile shows about 150,000 clones, 85% of them singletons. The sample was PBMCs. These receptors originate from a boy aged 2 to 10 in good health and CMV-seronegative.

The CDR3 DNA sequence: TGCGCCAGCAGTCAATCTTGGAGGTCCTACGAGCAGTACTTC. Amino acids: CASSQSWRSYEQYF. The chain joins TRBV23-1 to TRBJ2-7; D possibly corresponds to TRBD2 (5 bases). TRBV23-1 is an open reading frame, and its role is uncertain. V was pared by 0 bases and J by 1 base, with 7 bases between. The CDR3 runs to 14 residues.

The rearrangement joins TRBV7-6 to TRBJ2-3; 8 bases match TRBD1. From germline, CDR1 is SGHVS and CDR2 FNYEAQ. With V trimmed by 5 bases and J by 3 bases, 7 bases remained unmatched. This CDR3 has 15 amino acids. The CDR3 nucleotides are TGTGCCAGCAGCCTGGACAGGGTCGGGACAGATACGCAGTATTTT. It encodes CASSLDRVGTDTQYF.

V gene TRBV19 combines with J gene TRBJ2-7, with D perhaps TRBD2 (7 bases). The V end lost 11 bases, the J end lost 3 bases, and 17 bases lay between the germline ends. Germline assignment: CDR1 LNHDA and CDR2 SQIVND (reference sequence). CDR3 length: 13 residues. Here the CDR3 DNA reads TGTGCCGCCGGGGGGCAGGGATACTACGAGCAGTACTTC. Translated, it gives CAAGGQGYYEQYF.

This chain links TRBV11-2 with TRBJ1-1; D is uncertain. Germline CDR1 and CDR2: SGHAT and FQNNGV. CDR3 length equals 18 residues. V lost 0 bases to trimming and J lost 0 bases, with 17 bases between them. The CDR3 DNA sequence: TGTGCCAGCAGCTTAGACGCCCCGGGATGGACCGTGAACACTGAAGCTTTCTTT. Translation gives CASSLDAPGWTVNTEAFF.

As regards this clone: One end of the junction is discordant with germline, which a read error may explain. The genes are TRBV29-1 and TRBJ1-6, with D perhaps TRBD1 (6 bases). The CDR3 is 13 residues long. Germline V gene sequence: CDR1 SQVTM, CDR2 ANQGSEA. The CDR3 bases are TGCAGCGTCGCGGACAGCTATGATTCACCCCTCCACTTT. Translated, it gives CSVADSYDSPLHF. Full variable domain (remainder filled in from reference TRBV29-1 and TRBJ1-6): SAVISQKPSRDICQRGTSLTIQCQVDSQVTMMFWYRQQPGQSLTLIATANQGSEATYESGFVIDKFPISRPNLTFSTLTVSNMSPEDSSIYLCSVADSYDSPLHFGNGTRLTVT.

The V gene is TRBV19, the J gene TRBJ1-1; no firm D call. The CDR3 extends over 13 amino acids. V gave up 7 bases and J gave up 1 base, with 10 bases separating them. CDR1 LNHDA and CDR2 SQIVND come from the germline V gene (reference sequence). CDR3 loop: CASTPSGNTEAFF. CDR3 sequence (DNA): TGTGCCAGTACCCCCTCGGGGAACACTGAAGCTTTCTTT.